A selection of T cell receptor beta chains follows, all from one sample in a study of response to subunit inactivated influenza vaccine. TCRdb re-analysed the RT-PCR reads in MiXCR, keeping a single row per CDR3 protein. Among 500,000 to 650,000 distinct CDR3 sequences, around 8% were seen once, and the ten largest hold about an eighth. The sample consisted of PBMCs from blood, taken less than 30 months after vaccination. Receptor source: a man aged 50 to 69 who received an inactivated influenza vaccine. CDR3s leave out the opening cysteine and the closing phenylalanine or tryptophan. Each record gives: V gene, J gene, CDR3 protein.

>TRBV11-2|TRBJ2-1
ASSLMVSAGGPYNEQF
>TRBV21-1|TRBJ2-3
ATKTYPLTTDTQY
>TRBV29-1|TRBJ1-2
SVDWENRAPANT
>TRBV5-6|TRBJ2-2
ASSLVDSGPGPGELF
>TRBV3-1|TRBJ2-5
ASSQGGLETQY
>TRBV4-2|TRBJ2-7
ASSQVFPSADSYEQY
>TRBV28|TRBJ2-5
ATNRGQVRETQY
>TRBV12-3/TRBV12-4|TRBJ2-1
ASSPKDRVAYNEQF
>TRBV20-1|TRBJ2-2
SARDLSGSATGELF
>TRBV6-5|TRBJ2-5
ASSYSTGGGETQY
>TRBV5-5|TRBJ1-2
ASSPGQGRSYGYT
>TRBV20-1|TRBJ1-1
SAIDSPNTEAF
>TRBV5-1|TRBJ2-3
ASSLAGVETDTQY
>TRBV3-1|TRBJ2-1
ASSQRSYNEQF
>TRBV20-1|TRBJ1-5
SATKGDQPQH
>TRBV12-3/TRBV12-4|TRBJ2-3
ASSFRGGRARQY
>TRBV15|TRBJ2-7
ATSLTLGVYEQY
>TRBV15|TRBJ1-5
ATSRDRINQPQH
>TRBV6-2/TRBV6-3|TRBJ1-5
ASSYRQGPQPQH
>TRBV15|TRBJ1-1
ATSRVGFRTEAF
>TRBV9|TRBJ1-1
ASSVGWGAEAF
>TRBV29-1|TRBJ2-1
SVELTGLEPNEQF
>TRBV11-2|TRBJ2-3
ASSLLPSGGASTDTQY